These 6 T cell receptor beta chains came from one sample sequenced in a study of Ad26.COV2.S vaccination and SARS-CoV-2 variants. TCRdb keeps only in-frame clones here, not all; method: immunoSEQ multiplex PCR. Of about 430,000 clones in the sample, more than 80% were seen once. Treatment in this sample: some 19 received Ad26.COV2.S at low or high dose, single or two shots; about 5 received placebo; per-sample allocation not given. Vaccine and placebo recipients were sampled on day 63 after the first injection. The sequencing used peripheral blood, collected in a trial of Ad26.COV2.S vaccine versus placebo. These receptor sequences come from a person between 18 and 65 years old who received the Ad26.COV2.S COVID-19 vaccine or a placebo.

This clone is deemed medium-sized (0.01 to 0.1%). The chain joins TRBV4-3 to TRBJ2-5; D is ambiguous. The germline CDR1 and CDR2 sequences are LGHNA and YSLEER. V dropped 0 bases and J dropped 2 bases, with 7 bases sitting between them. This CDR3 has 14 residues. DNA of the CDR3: TGCGCCAGCAGCCAAGAACACAGACAAGAGACCCAGTACTTC. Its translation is CASSQEHRQETQYF.

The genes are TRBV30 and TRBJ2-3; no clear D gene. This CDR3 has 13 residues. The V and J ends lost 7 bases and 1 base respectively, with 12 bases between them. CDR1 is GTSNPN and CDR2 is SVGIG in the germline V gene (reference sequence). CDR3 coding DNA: TGTGCCTCGGCCCCCGAGGGCACAGATACGCAGTATTTT. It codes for CASAPEGTDTQYF. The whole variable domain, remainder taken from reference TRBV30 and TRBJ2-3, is SQTIHQWPATLVQPVGSPLSLECTVEGTSNPNLYWYRQAAGRGLQLLFYSVGIGQISSEVPQNLSASRPQDRQFILSSKKLLLSDSGFYLCASAPEGTDTQYFGPGTRLTVL.

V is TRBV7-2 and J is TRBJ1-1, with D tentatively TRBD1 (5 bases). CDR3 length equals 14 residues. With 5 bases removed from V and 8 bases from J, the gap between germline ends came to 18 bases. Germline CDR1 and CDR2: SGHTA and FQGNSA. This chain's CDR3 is CASSPRTGTREAFF. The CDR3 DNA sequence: TGTGCCAGCAGCCCCCGGACCGGGACGCGCGAAGCTTTCTTT.

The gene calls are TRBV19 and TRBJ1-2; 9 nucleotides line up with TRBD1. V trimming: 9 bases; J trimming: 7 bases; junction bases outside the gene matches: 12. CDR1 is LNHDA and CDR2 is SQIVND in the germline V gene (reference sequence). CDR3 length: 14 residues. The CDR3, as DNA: TGTGCCAGCCGCCTTCCACAGGGGGCTCTTGGCTACACCTTC. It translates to CASRLPQGALGYTF.

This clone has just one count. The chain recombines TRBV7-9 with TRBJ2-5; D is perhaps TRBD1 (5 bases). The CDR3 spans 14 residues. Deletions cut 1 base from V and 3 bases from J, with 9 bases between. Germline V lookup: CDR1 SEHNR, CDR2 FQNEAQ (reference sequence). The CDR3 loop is CASSLVQAEETQYF. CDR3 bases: TGTGCCAGCAGCTTAGTACAGGCCGAAGAGACCCAGTACTTC.

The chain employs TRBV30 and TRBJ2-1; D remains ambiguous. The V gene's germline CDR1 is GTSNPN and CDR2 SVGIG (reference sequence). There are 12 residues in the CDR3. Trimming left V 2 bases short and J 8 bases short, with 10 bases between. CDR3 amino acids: CAWSPDSDEQFF. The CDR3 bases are TGTGCCTGGAGTCCGGATAGTGATGAGCAGTTCTTC.